The clone carrying this TCR beta chain was counted at least ten times. Using RNA transcripts as the source, TCR beta CDR3 regions were amplified. The HTBI primer set drove a first-round RT-PCR of the TCR CDR3. TCRdb called the multiplex PCR reads again in MiXCR, with one record for every CDR3 protein. The table lists roughly 200,000 distinct CDR3 sequences, around 18% of them singletons, with about 45% in the top ten. This sample was taken from a study of T cells in Graves' hyperthyroidism and ophthalmopathy. The source of the PBMCs was around 9 ml of fresh peripheral blood. The specimen sequenced was blood. The TCR comes from a middle-aged man with Graves' hyperthyroidism.

The CDR3 DNA sequence: TGTGCCAGCACCCCTCCCCGGGGACTAAACGAGCAGTACTTC. Its protein product is CASTPPRGLNEQYF. V usage is TRBV13 and J usage is TRBJ2-7; TRBD2 matches 7 bases. With 7 bases clipped from V and 5 bases from J, the junction kept 11 bases outside the gene matches. The CDR3 totals 14 residues. Germline V gives CDR1 PRHDT, CDR2 FYEKMQ (reference sequence).